The T cell receptor (beta chain) described here comes from a study of T cells in Graves' hyperthyroidism and ophthalmopathy. Study results and limitations: Patients with ophthalmopathy were separated from those with stable hyperthyroidism by a 13 V-J model.

Per germline, CDR1 SEHNR and CDR2 FQNEAQ (reference sequence). This CDR3 spans 11 amino acids. Clinical symptoms, serum thyroxine and TRAb, thyroid ultrasound and orbital computed tomography together formed the diagnostic basis. This clonotype was picked up a small number of times. Its antigen remains unknown. The germline gene is not matched at one end of the junction; a read error may be the cause. Researchers amplified the TCR beta CDR3 regions from RNA transcripts. HTBI primers were the set used in a first-round RT-PCR of the TCR CDR3. TCRdb ran MiXCR on the multiplex PCR reads and lists one entry per CDR3 protein. The table has roughly 500,000 distinct CDR3 sequences, approximately 49% seen once.

The receptor was derived from an adult woman with Graves' disease, either hyperthyroidism or ophthalmopathy (not recorded which). The sequencing input was peripheral blood or thyroid tissue (not recorded which). The chain carries TRBV7-9 and TRBJ1-4; D unclear. The CDR3, as DNA: TGTGCCAGCAGCTTAGGAACATCCCCACTTTTT. This gives the protein CASSLGTSPLF.